A single sample is the source of the 8 T cell receptor beta chains below, sequenced in a study of graft-versus-host responses after intestinal transplantation. The assay was immunoSEQ multiplex PCR, and TCRdb's table has in-frame clones only and misses some. Among some 27,000 clones listed, about 95% were seen once. The sample was PBMCs, taken more than 29 days after intestinal transplant. All receptors derive from a human patient who received an intestinal transplant, so some T cells may come from the graft donor.

The CDR3, as DNA: TGTGCCTGGAGTGTACGCTCCGGTGCGGATCAGCCCCAGCATTTT. Translation: CAWSVRSGADQPQHF. The V and J genes are TRBV30 and TRBJ1-5; no reliable D call. Trimming cost V 0 bases and J 5 bases, with 14 bases left between them. The germline V gene encodes CDR1 GTSNPN and CDR2 SVGIG (reference sequence). The CDR3 consists of 15 residues.

This chain uses TRBV6-5 with TRBJ1-5; TRBD1 matches at 8 bases. The germline V gene encodes CDR1 MNHEY and CDR2 SVGAGI. Unmatched junction bases numbered 7, after V lost 5 bases and J lost 4 bases. The CDR3 has 15 residues. The CDR3 DNA sequence: TGTGCCAGCAGTCCTACAGGGGGAAATAATCAGCCCCAGCATTTT. Translated, it gives CASSPTGGNNQPQHF.

The chain couples TRBV11-2 to TRBJ2-7; a possible D gene is TRBD2 (5 bases). Germline V lookup: CDR1 SGHAT, CDR2 FQNNGV. This CDR3 comprises 16 residues. The V and J ends lost 4 bases and 0 bases respectively, with 16 bases between them. CDR3 nucleotide sequence: TGTGCCAGCAGCTCATTTGGACTTGACGTCTCCTACGAGCAGTACTTC. Amino acid sequence: CASSSFGLDVSYEQYF.

This chain joins TRBV5-4 and TRBJ2-7; 10 bases are a match to TRBD1. This CDR3 has 14 amino acids. Trimming at V came to 4 bases and at J to 7 bases, leaving 8 bases not matched to a gene. Per the germline V gene, CDR1 is SGHNT and CDR2 is YYREEE (reference sequence). The CDR3 reads CASSQRQGAGEQYF. CDR3 coding DNA: TGTGCCAGCAGCCAACGACAGGGGGCGGGGGAGCAGTACTTC.

The rearrangement joins TRBV27 to TRBJ2-1; 11 bases line up with TRBD2. Germline V gives CDR1 MNHEY, CDR2 SMNVEV (reference sequence). The CDR3 has 16 residues. Trimming at V came to 4 bases and at J to 9 bases, leaving 11 bases not matched to a gene. The CDR3 region is CASSSPISGRGSEQFF. In DNA form, the CDR3 reads TGTGCCAGCAGTTCCCCCATTAGCGGGAGGGGAAGTGAGCAGTTCTTC.

This rearrangement joins TRBV7-5 to TRBJ2-3; the DNA was not used to check the table's D call, TRBD2. TRBV7-5 is marked as a pseudogene. This CDR3 comprises 17 residues. The CDR3: CVRSLAQTSPSTDTQYF. The CDR3 DNA follows: TGTGTCAGAAGCTTAGCGCAGACTAGCCCCAGCACAGATACGCAGTATTTT.

The rearrangement uses TRBV7-2 and TRBJ2-3, with a possible D match to TRBD2 (5 bases). CDR3 size: 15 residues. Trimming pared 3 bases from V and 1 base from J, leaving 11 bases between. Germline CDR1 and CDR2: SGHTA and FQGNSA. CDR3 nucleotides: TGTGCCAGCAGCTTGAGGGATTCGGGCACAGATACGCAGTATTTT. The encoded protein is CASSLRDSGTDTQYF.

This rearrangement joins TRBV6-5 to TRBJ1-1; 8 nucleotides match TRBD1. The CDR3 contains 16 residues. CDR1 and CDR2 (germline): MNHEY, SVGAGI. V gave up 1 base and J gave up 3 bases; unmatched junction bases: 7. CDR3 amino acids: CASSYLGQVPDTEAFF. The CDR3 DNA sequence: TGTGCCAGCAGTTACTTGGGACAGGTTCCCGACACTGAAGCTTTCTTT.